Below, 15 T cell receptor beta chains from the same sample are listed, as sequenced in a study of response to subunit inactivated influenza vaccine. TCRdb independently ran MiXCR on the RT-PCR reads; one entry per CDR3 protein. Altogether 700,000 to 800,000 distinct CDR3 sequences are present, approximately 17% being singletons, with the ten largest covering about 11%. Sequencing used PBMCs from blood, obtained about 5 days after vaccination. The receptors were gathered from a man in his forties or fifties who received an inactivated influenza vaccine.

In this sample, this clonotype turned up a few times. The chain combines TRBV4-2 with TRBJ2-6; D gene unclear. This CDR3 is built from 17 residues. Germline V lookup: CDR1 LGHNA, CDR2 YNFKEQ. V was clipped by 0 bases and J by 0 bases, with 9 bases between them. DNA for the CDR3: TGTGCCAGCAGCCAAGACCTGGGTTTCTCTGGGGCCAACGTCCTGACTTTC. Translated: CASSQDLGFSGANVLTF.

There are a few counts of this clonotype. The chain is built from TRBV12-3 or TRBV12-4 and TRBJ1-1; D might be TRBD1 (5 bases). The CDR3 runs 17 residues. Trimming took 2 bases from V and 0 from J, leaving 16 bases between them. In DNA, the CDR3 is TGTGCCAGCAGTTTAAAAATCCTCGGGGGGATGAACACTGAAGCTTTCTTT. Protein product: CASSLKILGGMNTEAFF.

V gene TRBV28 combines with J gene TRBJ1-2, with D possibly matching TRBD1 (5 bases). Trimming took off 5 bases at V and 1 base at J, with 17 bases between the two ends. Germline loops: CDR1 MDHEN, CDR2 SYDVKM. This CDR3 is 16 amino acids long. As DNA, the CDR3 is TGTGCCAGCAGTCGATCCGGGACGGAAAATAACTATGGCTACACCTTC. Encoded protein: CASSRSGTENNYGYTF.

This clonotype was seen many times. The rearrangement links TRBV20-1 to TRBJ2-7, with D possibly called TRBD1 or TRBD2 (5 bases each). V was clipped by 5 bases and J by 3 bases, with 14 bases between them. This CDR3 is 13 amino acids long. Looked up from germline, CDR1 is DFQATT and CDR2 is SNEGSKA (reference sequence). The CDR3 sequence is CSAEGGRVYEQYF. CDR3 sequence (DNA): TGCAGTGCTGAGGGTGGCAGGGTCTACGAGCAGTACTTC.

This sequence joins TRBV2 and TRBJ2-2; D call uncertain. CDR3 length: 15 residues. The germline gives CDR1 SNHLY, CDR2 FYNNEI. Trimming removed 8 bases at V and 2 bases at J, with 15 bases between. CDR3 region: CASQSRFSNTGELFF. CDR3 nucleotides: TGTGCCAGCCAGTCGAGGTTCTCAAACACCGGGGAGCTGTTTTTT. Filled out from reference TRBV2 and TRBJ2-2, the complete variable domain reads EPEVTQTPSHQVTQMGQEVILRCVPISNHLYFYWYRQILGQKVEFLVSFYNNEISEKSEIFDDQFSVERPDGSNFTLKIRSTKLEDSAMYFCASQSRFSNTGELFFGEGSRLTVL.

This clonotype appeared once. The chain uses TRBV5-1 and TRBJ2-5, with a tentative D call TRBD2 (6 bases). Germline V gene lookup returns CDR1 SGHRS and CDR2 YFSETQ. Trimming shortened V by 0 bases and J by 2 bases, and 20 bases separated the two germline ends. The CDR3 contains 18 residues. The CDR3 loop reads CASSLAIRAGGSQETQYF. CDR3 in DNA: TGCGCCAGCAGCTTGGCCATTCGGGCTGGGGGGTCTCAAGAGACCCAGTACTTC.

The V gene is TRBV27, the J gene TRBJ2-7; TRBD1 aligns across 7 bases. CDR3 length: 14 residues. Germline V gene data show CDR1 as MNHEY and CDR2 as SMNVEV (reference sequence). Trimming took 5 bases from V and 7 from J; bases not matched to a gene: 11. The CDR3 spells CASSLRTGPGEQYF. CDR3 nucleotide sequence: TGTGCCAGCAGTCTCCGGACAGGTCCGGGTGAGCAGTACTTC.

The chain links TRBV4-2 to TRBJ2-2; D gene uncertain. With 2 bases removed from V and 4 bases from J, the gap between germline ends came to 11 bases. Germline loops: CDR1 LGHNA, CDR2 YNFKEQ. The CDR3 spans 15 residues. CDR3 residues: CASSQYHGFTGELFF. CDR3 DNA sequence: TGTGCCAGCAGCCAATACCACGGGTTCACCGGGGAGCTGTTTTTT.

This clonotype was recorded a few times. This chain connects TRBV12-3 or TRBV12-4 to TRBJ2-5, with D possibly TRBD1 on 6 matching bases. This CDR3 has 13 residues. The ends were cut back, 5 bases at V and 5 bases at J, with 12 bases in the middle. The CDR3 coding sequence is TGTGCCAGCAGTATACAGGGTACCGAGACCCAGTACTTC. It is translated as CASSIQGTETQYF.

The chain is built from TRBV6-2 or TRBV6-3 and TRBJ2-7, with D possibly matching TRBD2 (5 bases). V lost 6 bases and J lost 3, with 18 bases in between. This CDR3 has 15 residues. Germline V gives CDR1 MNHEY, CDR2 SVGEGT. This CDR3 is CASRSILGYNYEQYF. Written as DNA, the CDR3 is TGTGCCAGCAGGTCGATACTAGGATACAACTACGAGCAGTACTTC.

V usage is TRBV6-1 and J usage is TRBJ2-7; D gene uncertain. CDR1 is MNHNS and CDR2 is SASEGT in the germline V gene. There are 13 residues in the CDR3. The germline V and J ends were trimmed by 2 bases and 2 bases, with 7 bases remaining between them. CDR3 nucleotide sequence: TGTGCCAGCAGTGAACCCTGGGCCTACGAGCAGTACTTC. This codes for CASSEPWAYEQYF.

This chain links TRBV12-3 or TRBV12-4 with TRBJ2-7; 7 positions agree with TRBD1. CDR3 length: 15 residues. The V gene end was trimmed by 4 bases and the J gene end by 1 base; junction bases not matched to a gene: 7. CDR3 protein: CASSYETGPSYEQYF. As DNA, the CDR3 is TGTGCCAGCAGTTACGAGACAGGGCCTTCCTACGAGCAGTACTTC.

The chain recombines TRBV6-1 with TRBJ1-3; D is possibly TRBD1 (5 bases). The CDR3 extends over 13 amino acids. Trimming shortened V by 6 bases and J by 3 bases, and 9 bases separated the two germline ends. In germline, CDR1 is MNHNS, CDR2 SASEGT. The CDR3, as DNA: TGTGCCAGCAGGGCAGGGAATGGAAACACCATATATTTT. Translating gives CASRAGNGNTIYF.

This clonotype was seen many times. This chain uses TRBV7-8 with TRBJ2-3; TRBD1 matches at 10 bases. V was pared by 5 bases and J by 2 bases, with 10 bases of the junction left unmatched. The CDR3 sequence is 17 residues long. Germline CDR1 reads SGHVS; CDR2 reads FQNEAQ. The CDR3 bases are TGTGCCAGCAGCCCCCATCGGGACAGGGGTGCCACAGATACGCAGTATTTT. Protein product: CASSPHRDRGATDTQYF. The full variable domain, in which reference TRBV7-8 and TRBJ2-3 provide the parts outside the CDR3, is GAGVSQSPRYKVAKRGQDVALRCDPISGHVSLFWYQQALGQGPEFLTYFQNEAQLDKSGLPSDRFFAERPEGSVSTLKIQRTQQEDSAVYLCASSPHRDRGATDTQYFGPGTRLTVL.

This clonotype has more than one count but fewer than ten. The chain combines TRBV12-3 or TRBV12-4 with TRBJ2-5; weak D call: TRBD2 (6 bases). The CDR3 length is 14 residues. The V gene lost 5 bases and the J gene lost 7 bases, with 17 bases spanning the gap. CDR3 in amino acids: CASSLREAGGTQYF. For the CDR3, the DNA is TGTGCCAGCAGTCTCAGAGAAGCGGGTGGGACCCAGTACTTC.